The 24 T cell receptor beta chains given below trace back to one sample, sequenced in a study of T cell repertoires in ileal Crohn's disease (dated by TCRdb to the late 2010s). The sample's time point, from its label and the paper: inflamed ileum from the surgical specimen. Libraries were constructed by the immunoSEQ multiplex PCR assay. Sourced from immuneACCESS, this table was stored by TCRdb with only in-frame sequences that have V and J called. A share of the clones is absent; for the studies checked, an unresolved V gene accounts for under half, and the remainder has no known explanation. A total of some 1,500 clones appear in this sample, around 90% of them only once. The leading ten clones occupy about 4% of the sample. Sequencing was performed on ileal tissue. The receptors come from an adult with Crohn's disease.

This chain connects TRBV9 to TRBJ2-5; no firm D call. The CDR3 covers 14 residues. Trimming removed 0 bases at V and 3 bases at J, with 9 bases between. Germline V gives CDR1 SGDLS, CDR2 YYNGEE. CDR3 region: CASSVGAAEETQYF. The CDR3 DNA sequence: TGTGCCAGCAGCGTAGGGGCAGCAGAAGAGACCCAGTACTTC.

The chain combines TRBV5-4 with TRBJ1-5; D is unclear. The germline CDR1 and CDR2 sequences are SGHNT and YYREEE (reference sequence). The CDR3 is 12 amino acids. Trimming left V 2 bases short and J 5 bases short, with 5 bases between. CDR3 region: CASSFEDQPQHF. CDR3 nucleotide sequence: TGTGCCAGCAGCTTCGAAGATCAGCCCCAGCATTTT. The full variable domain, completed using reference TRBV5-4 and TRBJ1-5, is ETGVTQSPTHLIKTRGQQVTLRCSSQSGHNTVSWYQQALGQGPQFIFQYYREEENGRGNFPPRFSGLQFPNYSSELNVNALELDDSALYLCASSFEDQPQHFGDGTRLSIL.

This rearrangement joins TRBV5-4 to TRBJ1-2; 8 bases match TRBD1. The junction had 13 bases not matched to a gene; V was cut back by 4 bases and J by 2 bases. The CDR3 consists of 17 residues. Germline V gene lookup returns CDR1 SGHNT and CDR2 YYREEE (reference sequence). The CDR3 DNA reads TGTGCCAGCAGCATTTTAGGCAGGGGGCGACAAAACTATGGCTACACCTTC. It is translated as CASSILGRGRQNYGYTF.

The V gene is TRBV9, the J gene TRBJ2-2; 7 positions agree with TRBD2. The germline V gene encodes CDR1 SGDLS and CDR2 YYNGEE. With 1 base clipped from V and 4 bases from J, the junction kept 4 bases outside the gene matches. CDR3 length equals 15 residues. CDR3 in DNA: TGTGCCAGCAGCGTACGACTAGCCCCCACCGGGGAGCTGTTTTTT. Translation gives CASSVRLAPTGELFF.

The V and J genes are TRBV28 and TRBJ1-2, with D uncertain. The CDR3 contains 10 residues. Trimming removed 6 bases at V and 5 bases at J, with 4 bases between. Germline assignment: CDR1 MDHEN and CDR2 SYDVKM. The CDR3 sequence: CASRGYGYTF. CDR3 sequence (DNA): TGTGCCAGCAGAGGGTATGGCTACACCTTC.

This chain uses TRBV11-3 with TRBJ2-3; D may be TRBD2 (6 bases). This CDR3 is built from 14 residues. Looked up from germline, CDR1 is SGHNT and CDR2 is YENEEA. V was cut by 5 bases and J by 2 bases, with 11 bases left in between. The CDR3 DNA reads as TGTGCCAGCAGCCGGGGCGGGGTCACAGATACGCAGTATTTT. This encodes CASSRGGVTDTQYF.

This clone has just one count. The rearrangement uses TRBV7-3 and TRBJ1-1; 7 nucleotides agree with TRBD1. The CDR3 totals 14 residues. Germline trimming cut 5 bases from V and 1 base from J; bases unmatched to any gene: 4. Germline V gene lookup returns CDR1 SGHTA and CDR2 FQGTGA. This CDR3 reads CASSPGQTNTEAFF. The CDR3 DNA sequence: TGTGCCAGCAGCCCGGGACAGACGAACACTGAAGCTTTCTTT.

CDR3 in DNA: TGTGCCAGCAGCCCCCGTTTAATTAGGCAGCCGAACACCGGGGAGCTGTTTTTT. It is translated as CASSPRLIRQPNTGELFF. The V call is TRBV5-5, the J call TRBJ2-2, with D unclear. The length of the CDR3 is 18 residues. Looked up from germline, CDR1 is SGHKS and CDR2 is YYEKEE (reference sequence). V dropped 4 bases and J dropped 0 bases, with 19 bases sitting between them.

The chain joins TRBV7-2 to TRBJ1-2; D perhaps matches TRBD1 (6 bases). CDR3 length: 14 amino acids. V was pared by 1 base and J by 5 bases, with 11 bases between. Germline V gene sequence: CDR1 SGHTA, CDR2 FQGNSA. DNA of the CDR3: TGTGCCAGCAGCTTAGGAGGGGGATTTTATGGCTACACCTTC. It specifies CASSLGGGFYGYTF.

This chain links TRBV5-4 with TRBJ1-4; 7 nucleotides line up with TRBD1. The CDR3 runs to 18 residues. The junction had 8 bases not matched to a gene; V was cut back by 0 bases and J by 0 bases. The germline V gene encodes CDR1 SGHNT and CDR2 YYREEE (reference sequence). The CDR3 is CASSLGVYGQATNEKLFF. As DNA, the CDR3 is TGTGCCAGCAGCTTGGGAGTATACGGACAGGCAACTAATGAAAAACTGTTTTTT. The full variable domain, rest sourced from reference TRBV5-4 and TRBJ1-4, is ETGVTQSPTHLIKTRGQQVTLRCSSQSGHNTVSWYQQALGQGPQFIFQYYREEENGRGNFPPRFSGLQFPNYSSELNVNALELDDSALYLCASSLGVYGQATNEKLFFGSGTQLSVL.

The chain combines TRBV11-3 with TRBJ1-1; TRBD1 matches at 8 bases. CDR3 length: 15 residues. V shed 3 bases and J 5 bases; nucleotides not matched to a gene: 8. The germline CDR1 and CDR2 sequences are SGHNT and YENEEA. The CDR3 reads CASSLGGQAGTEAFF. DNA of the CDR3: TGTGCCAGCAGCTTGGGGGGACAGGCCGGGACTGAAGCTTTCTTT.

This chain links TRBV7-3 with TRBJ2-7; 7 bases are shared with TRBD1. The J segment lost 3 bases and the V segment lost 5 bases, leaving 10 bases of the junction unmatched. Germline lookup yields CDR1 SGHTA and CDR2 FQGTGA. CDR3 length: 15 amino acids. The CDR3 DNA is TGTGCCAGCAGCCCAAGGACAGGCCTAAACTACGAGCAGTACTTC. Encoded protein: CASSPRTGLNYEQYF. Drawing the rest from reference TRBV7-3 and TRBJ2-7, the complete variable domain is GAGVSQTPSNKVTEKGKYVELRCDPISGHTALYWYRQSLGQGPEFLIYFQGTGAADDSGLPNDRFFAVRPEGSVSTLKIQRTERGDSAVYLCASSPRTGLNYEQYFGPGTRLTVT.

The J gene is TRBJ2-3, the V gene TRBV4-1; 7 positions match TRBD2. This CDR3 comprises 16 residues. Germline assignment: CDR1 MGHRA and CDR2 YSYEKL. J lost 2 bases, V lost 2 bases, and 7 bases had no gene match. The CDR3 sequence is CASSQREGRATDTQYF. The CDR3 DNA reads TGCGCCAGCAGCCAACGGGAAGGGAGGGCCACAGATACGCAGTATTTT.

Here the CDR3 DNA reads TGTGCCAGCAGCTTGGGACTAGCGGGAGTAAATGAGCAGTTCTTC. Translating it yields CASSLGLAGVNEQFF. This sequence joins TRBV5-6 and TRBJ2-1; 12 nucleotides agree with TRBD2. V gave up 0 bases and J gave up 7 bases; unmatched junction bases: 2. CDR3 length: 15 amino acids. Germline CDR1 and CDR2: SGHDT and YYEEEE.

The chain recombines TRBV19 with TRBJ2-2; D is perhaps TRBD2 (6 bases). V was pared by 7 bases and J by 1 base, with 10 bases between. The CDR3 length is 14 residues. Germline values: CDR1 LNHDA, CDR2 SQIVND (reference sequence). CDR3 residues: CASMDGRNTGELFF. In nucleotides, the CDR3 is TGTGCCAGTATGGACGGGAGGAACACCGGGGAGCTGTTTTTT.

The chain has TRBV5-1 and TRBJ2-7; D assignment may be TRBD1 or TRBD2 (5 bases each). The CDR3 runs 14 residues. From germline, CDR1 is SGHRS and CDR2 YFSETQ. Trimming took off 4 bases at V and 5 bases at J, with 16 bases between the two ends. CDR3 loop: CASSPGPPLDEQYF. As DNA, the CDR3 is TGCGCCAGCAGCCCGGGACCGCCGCTCGACGAGCAGTACTTC.

The J gene is TRBJ2-3, the V gene TRBV11-3; tentative D call: TRBD1 (5 bases). Per the germline V gene, CDR1 is SGHNT and CDR2 is YENEEA. The CDR3 consists of 15 residues. V lost 5 bases and J lost 2, with 14 bases in between. The CDR3 spells CASSPRQGATDTQYF. CDR3 DNA sequence: TGTGCCAGCAGCCCACGACAAGGGGCCACAGATACGCAGTATTTT.

This chain uses TRBV11-3 with TRBJ2-3; maybe TRBD2 (6 bases). CDR1 is SGHNT and CDR2 is YENEEA in the germline V gene. V was pared by 5 bases and J by 1 base, with 19 bases between. CDR3 length equals 17 residues. DNA for the CDR3: TGTGCCAGCAGCCCACGTCGCGGGGATAAACGCACAGATACGCAGTATTTT. Translation gives CASSPRRGDKRTDTQYF.

V gene TRBV29-1 combines with J gene TRBJ1-2; D may be TRBD1 (5 bases). CDR3 length: 12 amino acids. V lost 3 bases and J lost 8, with 13 bases in between. Germline values: CDR1 SQVTM, CDR2 ANQGSEA. The CDR3 is CSVDTNRIGYTF. CDR3 nucleotides: TGCAGCGTTGACACGAACAGGATAGGCTACACCTTC.

This clone was detected only a few times. The chain joins TRBV19 to TRBJ1-2, with 10 bases fitting TRBD1. This CDR3 has 14 amino acids. The J segment lost 2 bases and the V segment lost 5 bases, leaving 2 bases of the junction unmatched. CDR1 and CDR2 from the germline V gene are LNHDA and SQIVND (reference sequence). Here the CDR3 DNA reads TGTGCCAGTAGTTGGGGACAGGGGAACTATGGCTACACCTTC. Translated, it gives CASSWGQGNYGYTF.

This sequence joins TRBV18 and TRBJ2-3; D might be TRBD1 (6 bases). Germline CDR1 is KGHSH and CDR2 is LQKENI. The CDR3 spans 15 residues. The ends were cut back, 4 bases at V and 1 base at J, with 12 bases in the middle. The CDR3 bases are TGTGCCAGCTCACTTACAGGGAGCGGCACAGATACGCAGTATTTT. It translates to CASSLTGSGTDTQYF.

This clone is a singleton in its sample. The chain is built from TRBV7-3 and TRBJ1-6; perhaps TRBD1 as D (6 bases). There are 17 residues in the CDR3. V was shortened by 7 bases and J by 5 bases, with 21 bases between the two germline ends. Germline V gene lookup returns CDR1 SGHTA and CDR2 FQGTGA. In DNA form, the CDR3 reads TGTGCCAGCACCCGAACGGAAGGACAGAGGGATAATTCACCCCTCCACTTT. Residues: CASTRTEGQRDNSPLHF.

The rearrangement uses TRBV27 and TRBJ1-5; D remains ambiguous. The CDR3 consists of 13 residues. The V and J ends lost 3 bases and 5 bases respectively, with 8 bases between them. Germline V gene data show CDR1 as MNHEY and CDR2 as SMNVEV (reference sequence). The chain's CDR3 is CASSFNRYQPQHF. The CDR3 region has the DNA TGTGCCAGCAGTTTCAACCGTTATCAGCCCCAGCATTTT.

The rearrangement links TRBV7-6 to TRBJ1-1; 7 bases map to TRBD1. Germline-derived CDR1 and CDR2 are SGHVS and FNYEAQ. The CDR3 consists of 16 residues. With V trimmed by 3 bases and J by 0 bases, 7 bases remained unmatched. The CDR3 is CASSLAGQTMNTEAFF. In nucleotides, the CDR3 is TGTGCCAGCAGCTTGGCGGGACAGACCATGAACACTGAAGCTTTCTTT.